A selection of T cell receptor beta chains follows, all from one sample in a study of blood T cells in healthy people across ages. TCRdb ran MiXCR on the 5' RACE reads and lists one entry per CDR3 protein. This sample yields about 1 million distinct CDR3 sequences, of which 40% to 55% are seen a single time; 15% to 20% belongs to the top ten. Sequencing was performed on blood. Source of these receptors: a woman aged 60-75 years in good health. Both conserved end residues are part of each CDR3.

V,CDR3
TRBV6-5,CASGGRREYEQYF
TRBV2,CASQPGLEDNEQFF
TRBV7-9,CASSSPLTEADTQYF
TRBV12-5,CASALPGSSSYNEQFF
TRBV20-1,CSASSQETQYF
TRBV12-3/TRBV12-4,CASSLGGNEKLFF
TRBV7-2,CASSLAVSSYNEQFF
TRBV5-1,CASSMGDRDSYEQYF
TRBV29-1,CSVPPRNQGVGGYTF
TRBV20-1,CSAPLGQGLMNTEAFF
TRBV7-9,CASSLQGEAFF
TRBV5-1,CASSPSGENYEQYF
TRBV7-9,CASSVAGVFGGELFF
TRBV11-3,CASSLVNRPYEQYF
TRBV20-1,CSAREVGRRASTDTQYF
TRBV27,CASGSGFSYNEQFF
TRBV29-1,CSVLPAASYEQYF
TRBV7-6,CASSHPGQGDNTEAFF
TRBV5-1,CASSTGPDYYEQYF
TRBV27,CASGKKTGVTNEKLFF
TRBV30,CAWTPGTAREAFF
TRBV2,CATSERGYNEQFF
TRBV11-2,CASSLEGAGSYNEQFF
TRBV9,CASSAIKGPGAYGYTF
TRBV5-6,CASSLGGQFYEQYF
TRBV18,CASSPASTDTQYF
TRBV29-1,CSVEIGGVGTDTQYF
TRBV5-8,CASSALTSGRTDTQYF